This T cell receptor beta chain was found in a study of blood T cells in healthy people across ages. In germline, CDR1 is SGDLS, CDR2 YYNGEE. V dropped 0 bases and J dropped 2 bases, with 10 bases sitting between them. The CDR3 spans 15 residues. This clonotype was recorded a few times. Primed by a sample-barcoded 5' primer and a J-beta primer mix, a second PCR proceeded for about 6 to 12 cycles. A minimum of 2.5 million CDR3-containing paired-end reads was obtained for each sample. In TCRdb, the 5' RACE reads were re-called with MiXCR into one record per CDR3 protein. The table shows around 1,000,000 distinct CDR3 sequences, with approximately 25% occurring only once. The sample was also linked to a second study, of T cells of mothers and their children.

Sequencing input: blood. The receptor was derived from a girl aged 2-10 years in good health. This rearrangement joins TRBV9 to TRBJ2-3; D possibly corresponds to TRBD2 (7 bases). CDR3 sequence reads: CASSVEGGPTDTQYF. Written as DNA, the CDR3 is TGTGCCAGCAGCGTAGAGGGGGGGCCCACAGATACGCAGTATTTT.